These 20 T cell receptor beta chains came from one sample sequenced in a study of spatial heterogeneity in lung cancer. The time point here: sample taken at primary tumor resection. The input material, whole RNA from tumor, nontumor lung or frozen PBMC, was sequenced unsorted. TCRdb fed the 5' RACE reads into MiXCR, producing one record per CDR3 protein. The sample lists around 92,000 distinct CDR3 sequences, more than 10% occurring once. Sequencing used PBMCs, obtained at surgery. The receptor set was obtained from a male donor with early-stage non-small cell lung cancer.

This clonotype was counted between two and nine times. This chain links TRBV20-1 with TRBJ2-2; D may be TRBD1 (7 bases). The V gene's germline CDR1 is DFQATT and CDR2 SNEGSKA (reference sequence). Trimming pared 6 bases from V and 7 bases from J, leaving 15 bases between. The CDR3 contains 13 residues. The CDR3 region has the DNA TGCAGTGCCGCGCAGGGGGGAGGCGGGGAGCTGTTTTTT. Translation: CSAAQGGGGELFF.

The table lists this clonotype with a few counts. This chain joins TRBV6-6 and TRBJ2-1, with 11 positions matching TRBD2. Germline loops: CDR1 MNHNY, CDR2 SVGAGI (reference sequence). The J segment lost 9 bases and the V segment lost 3 bases, leaving 4 bases of the junction unmatched. The CDR3 runs 14 residues. The CDR3 sequence is CASSYLAGGSEQFF. As DNA, the CDR3 is TGTGCCAGCAGTTATTTAGCGGGAGGGAGTGAGCAGTTCTTC.

This clonotype was detected many times. This chain connects TRBV5-1 to TRBJ1-1; 10 nucleotides agree with TRBD1. Germline V gene lookup returns CDR1 SGHRS and CDR2 YFSETQ. This CDR3 is built from 15 residues. The trim removed 4 bases at V and 5 bases at J, leaving 8 bases unmatched. Written as DNA, the CDR3 is TGCGCCAGCAGCCTGGGACAGGGGCAAGGTACTGAAGCTTTCTTT. Its protein product is CASSLGQGQGTEAFF. Full variable domain (missing parts from reference TRBV5-1 and TRBJ1-1): KAGVTQTPRYLIKTRGQQVTLSCSPISGHRSVSWYQQTPGQGLQFLFEYFSETQRNKGNFPGRFSGRQFSNSRSEMNVSTLELGDSALYLCASSLGQGQGTEAFFGQGTRLTVV.

For the CDR3, the DNA is TGCGCCAGCAGCTTTACAGCGCCGGTGGATAATTCACCCCTCCACTTT. It specifies CASSFTAPVDNSPLHF. V is TRBV5-1 and J is TRBJ1-6, with D hard to call. V was trimmed by 2 bases and J by 5 bases, leaving 14 bases between them. Looked up from germline, CDR1 is SGHRS and CDR2 is YFSETQ. The CDR3 loop spans 16 amino acids.

A few counts support this clonotype. The rearrangement uses TRBV30 and TRBJ1-2; weak D call: TRBD1 (5 bases). The V end lost 3 bases, the J end lost 8 bases, and 16 bases lay between the germline ends. The CDR3 loop spans 13 amino acids. The germline V gene encodes CDR1 GTSNPN and CDR2 SVGIG (reference sequence). The CDR3 sequence: CAWRTQTVGGYTF. The CDR3, as DNA: TGTGCCTGGAGAACTCAGACAGTTGGAGGCTACACCTTC.

The rearrangement links TRBV7-3 to TRBJ2-1; 8 bases line up with TRBD2. The length of the CDR3 is 15 residues. CDR1 and CDR2 (germline): SGHTA, FQGTGA. J lost 9 bases, V lost 1 base, and 8 bases had no gene match. The CDR3 DNA sequence: TGTGCCAGCAGCTTAATAGCGGGACACCGGGGTGAGCAGTTCTTC. Its translation is CASSLIAGHRGEQFF.

The chain is built from TRBV19 and TRBJ1-5; the match to TRBD1 covers 11 bases. Germline V lookup: CDR1 LNHDA, CDR2 SQIVND (reference sequence). With V trimmed by 2 bases and J by 7 bases, 7 bases remained unmatched. CDR3 length: 16 amino acids. The CDR3 sequence: CASSISPRTGGQPQHF. The CDR3 bases are TGTGCCAGTAGTATAAGCCCTCGGACAGGGGGCCAGCCCCAGCATTTT.

This clonotype was counted ten times or more. The CDR3, as DNA: TGTGCCAGCAGCTCTAGGACTAGCGGGCCGACTTGGCAGTTCTTC. Amino acids: CASSSRTSGPTWQFF. This chain joins TRBV7-9 and TRBJ2-1; 11 nucleotides line up with TRBD2. Trimming cost V 4 bases and J 12 bases; bases outside gene matches: 11. From germline, CDR1 is SEHNR and CDR2 FQNEAQ (reference sequence). This CDR3 has 15 residues.

V usage is TRBV7-2 and J usage is TRBJ2-1; D is perhaps TRBD2 (6 bases). The germline V gene has CDR1 SGHTA and CDR2 FQGNSA. The CDR3 totals 15 residues. Deletions cut 5 bases from V and 0 bases from J, with 11 bases between. The CDR3 coding sequence is TGTGCCAGCAGCATAGACGGGAGCTCCTACAATGAGCAGTTCTTC. Translating gives CASSIDGSSYNEQFF.

This clonotype was picked up a small number of times. The chain combines TRBV6-2 or TRBV6-3 with TRBJ2-3; D call uncertain. The V gene's germline CDR1 is MNHEY and CDR2 SVGEGT. V was clipped by 2 bases and J by 9 bases, with 12 bases between them. The CDR3 spans 13 residues. CDR3 nucleotides: TGTGCCAGCAGTTACCCGACCCCCTCGACGCAGTATTTT. This encodes CASSYPTPSTQYF.

Concerning this clonotype: A read error may produce the germline difference seen at one junction end. The DNA for the CDR3 is TGTGCCAGCCTAACGGCTGGGACCAACGTCCTGACTTTC. Translated, it gives CASLTAGTNVLTF. The chain couples TRBV12-3 or TRBV12-4 to TRBJ2-6; D is undetermined. The CDR3 totals 13 residues.

The chain carries TRBV6-1 and TRBJ2-7; TRBD1 matches 8 bases. Germline CDR1 is MNHNS and CDR2 is SASEGT. V trimming: 8 bases; J trimming: 2 bases; junction bases outside the gene matches: 8. The CDR3 spans 14 residues. CDR3 in amino acids: CASPEDRAPYEQYF. The CDR3 DNA reads as TGTGCCAGCCCGGAGGACAGGGCCCCCTACGAGCAGTACTTC.

This clonotype was observed a few times. The chain employs TRBV24-1 and TRBJ1-2, with 8 bases lining up with TRBD1. The CDR3 runs to 14 residues. V lost 4 bases and J lost 8; bases outside the gene matches: 8. Germline lookup yields CDR1 KGHDR and CDR2 SFDVKD. Here the CDR3 reads CATSESDRAGGYTF. CDR3 DNA sequence: TGTGCCACCAGTGAGTCGGACAGGGCGGGAGGCTACACCTTC.

In this sample, this clonotype turned up many times. Here the CDR3 omits its conserved ending phenylalanine or tryptophan, so a read error is the likely source. The limits of the CDR3 on the DNA are not certain, so only TCRdb's listed CDR3 is given. The rearrangement uses TRBV7-9 and TRBJ2-7; the D segment call TRBD1 is taken from the table without a DNA check. The germline gives CDR1 SEHNR, CDR2 FQNEAQ (reference sequence). The CDR3 adds up to 11 amino acids, both ends counted. The CDR3: CASSPGDSLQI.

This clonotype has a count of ten or more. The chain employs TRBV29-1 and TRBJ2-4, with TRBD1 matching over 7 bases. The CDR3 consists of 14 residues. The germline V gene encodes CDR1 SQVTM and CDR2 ANQGSEA. Trimming cost V 7 bases and J 9 bases; bases outside gene matches: 15. The CDR3 DNA sequence: TGCAGCGCCTTACCAACAGGGCCAGGGGGCATTCAGTACTTC. It yields the protein CSALPTGPGGIQYF.

This clonotype was detected only a few times. The chain links TRBV7-6 to TRBJ2-3; 7 bases are a match to TRBD2. Per germline, CDR1 SGHVS and CDR2 FNYEAQ. This CDR3 comprises 14 residues. With V trimmed by 4 bases and J by 6 bases, 7 bases remained unmatched. CDR3 sequence (DNA): TGTGCCAGCAGCTCCGGGGAGGGCTCGGATACGCAGTATTTT. This translates into CASSSGEGSDTQYF.

Details on this clonotype: This may come from a read error, since a much larger clone is one base off. The CDR3 sequence: CTSSRGREETQYF. CDR3 sequence (DNA): TGTACCAGCAGCCGGGGCCGGGAAGAGACCCAGTACTTC. This chain links TRBV7-6 with TRBJ2-5; the D call may be TRBD1 or TRBD2 (5 bases each). The CDR3 has 13 residues. Germline V gives CDR1 SGHVS, CDR2 FNYEAQ.

J is TRBJ2-5 and V is TRBV6-5; 14 positions match TRBD2. This CDR3 has 16 residues. CDR1 MNHEY and CDR2 SVGAGI come from the germline V gene. J lost 5 bases, V lost 5 bases, and 7 bases had no gene match. The CDR3 reads CASSPGLAGGLETQYF. The CDR3 DNA sequence: TGTGCCAGCAGTCCTGGACTAGCGGGGGGACTGGAGACCCAGTACTTC.

This clonotype was found many times. The chain joins TRBV6-2 or TRBV6-3 to TRBJ1-2; 7 bases are shared with TRBD1. CDR3 size: 12 residues. The germline CDR1 and CDR2 sequences are MNHEY and SVGEGT. V lost 5 bases, J lost 4 bases, and 1 base stayed unmatched. The CDR3 DNA sequence: TGTGCCAGCAGTCGGGACAGCTATGGCTACACCTTC. It translates to CASSRDSYGYTF.

The rearrangement joins TRBV7-8 to TRBJ1-5; TRBD1 is a possible D gene (5 bases). With 6 bases removed from V and 7 bases from J, the gap between germline ends came to 16 bases. Germline assignment: CDR1 SGHVS and CDR2 FQNEAQ. This CDR3 has 14 residues. CDR3 sequence: CASRGAGMWQPQHF. The CDR3 bases are TGTGCCAGCAGAGGTGCAGGGATGTGGCAGCCCCAGCATTTT.